This T cell receptor beta chain was documented in a study of blood T cell repertoires in COVID-19. Study overall: Sites in the United States, Italy and Spain provided acute and convalescent COVID-19 samples.

The protocol was immunoSEQ multiplex PCR, while the TCRdb copy is restricted to in-frame clones and leaves out a portion. Altogether a few hundred thousand clones are present, approximately 90% being singletons, with the ten largest covering around 7.9%. Recovered participants had two consecutive negative NP/OP PCR tests, healthcare professional clearance, or symptom resolution. The CDR3 has 18 residues. Germline CDR1 is SEHNR and CDR2 is FQNEAQ (reference sequence). V trimming: 5 bases; J trimming: 5 bases; junction bases outside the gene matches: 17. The genes are TRBV7-9 and TRBJ1-4; 7 bases agree with TRBD1. The sequenced sample consisted of PBMCs or T cells enriched from blood (not recorded which). The source is a woman aged 60-75 years who had recovered from COVID-19. CDR3 loop: CASSRLGQANPPNEKLFF. DNA for the CDR3: TGTGCCAGCAGCCGACTCGGACAGGCCAACCCCCCAAATGAAAAACTGTTTTTT.